These 14 T cell receptor beta chains originate from one sample sequenced in a study of cytomegalovirus exposure and HLA in healthy donors. The study ran its PCR with 60 Vbeta and 13 Jbeta primers. Sequencing was performed with immunoSEQ multiplex PCR; in TCRdb, only in-frame clones are kept and a portion is missing. The table has 110,000 to 150,000 clones, approximately 63% seen once. The sequenced material came from PBMCs. Source of these receptors: a woman aged 55-75 years in good health and CMV-seropositive.

CDR3 bases: TGTGCCAGCAGAATAGGCGGGAGGGAATCAGATACGCAGTATTTT. It specifies CASRIGGRESDTQYF. The V call is TRBV2, the J call TRBJ2-3, with 9 bases lining up with TRBD2. CDR1 is SNHLY, CDR2 FYNNEI, per germline. J lost 4 bases, V lost 6 bases, and 8 bases had no gene match. The CDR3 extends over 15 amino acids. Full variable domain (outside the CDR3, taken from reference TRBV2 and TRBJ2-3): EPEVTQTPSHQVTQMGQEVILRCVPISNHLYFYWYRQILGQKVEFLVSFYNNEISEKSEIFDDQFSVERPDGSNFTLKIRSTKLEDSAMYFCASRIGGRESDTQYFGPGTRLTVL.

The genes are TRBV27 and TRBJ2-1, with D maybe TRBD1 (6 bases). The length of the CDR3 is 15 residues. Trimming stripped 5 bases from V and 16 bases from J, with 27 bases between. Germline V gene sequence: CDR1 MNHEY, CDR2 SMNVEV (reference sequence). The CDR3 coding sequence is TGTGCCAGCAGTCCCCCGGGACACGAACTAGTCCCTGCTTTCTTC. This codes for CASSPPGHELVPAFF.

The chain carries TRBV5-6 and TRBJ1-2; possible D gene TRBD1, 5 bases. Per germline, CDR1 SGHDT and CDR2 YYEEEE. Between the trimmed V and J ends, which lost 4 bases and 5 bases, there was a span of 15 bases. The CDR3 contains 14 residues. The CDR3 sequence is CASSPGRAGYGYTF. The DNA for the CDR3 is TGTGCCAGCAGCCCTGGCAGGGCTGGATATGGCTACACCTTC.

In its sample, this clone was seen a few times. The chain has TRBV28 and TRBJ1-2; D gene unclear. The CDR3 is 15 residues long. The germline V gene has CDR1 MDHEN and CDR2 SYDVKM. V was pared by 1 base and J by 8 bases, with 17 bases between. In DNA, the CDR3 is TGTGCCAGCAGTTTATCGGCGGGGAGGATTGAAGGCTACACCTTC. This encodes CASSLSAGRIEGYTF.

The V gene is TRBV4-2, the J gene TRBJ1-4; D ambiguous. This CDR3 is 16 amino acids long. CDR1 LGHNA and CDR2 YNFKEQ come from the germline V gene. V was cut by 0 bases and J by 8 bases, with 16 bases left in between. The CDR3 bases are TGTGCCAGCAGCCAAGATAAGGGTGTGGGAGGGGAAAAACTGTTTTTT. This encodes CASSQDKGVGGEKLFF.

The chain uses TRBV6-1 and TRBJ1-4, with D hard to call. The CDR3 has 14 amino acids. Germline V gives CDR1 MNHNS, CDR2 SASEGT. With 1 base removed from V and 8 bases from J, the gap between germline ends came to 11 bases. DNA of the CDR3: TGTGCCAGCAGTGAAGTGGGAGTTTGGGAAAAACTGTTTTTT. Amino acids: CASSEVGVWEKLFF.

This clone was detected a few times. The chain recombines TRBV10-3 with TRBJ1-1, with 8 bases fitting TRBD1. J was trimmed by 3 bases and V by 8 bases; bases with no gene match: 8. Germline CDR1 ENHRY, CDR2 SYGVKD. The CDR3 runs 14 residues. In DNA form, the CDR3 reads TGTGCCATCCGGGACAGGCAAGAGGACACTGAAGCTTTCTTT. Protein product: CAIRDRQEDTEAFF.

The chain is built from TRBV5-1 and TRBJ1-1; the D gene is possibly TRBD1 (6 bases). Germline V gene data show CDR1 as SGHRS and CDR2 as YFSETQ. V lost 4 bases and J lost 0, with 10 bases in between. The CDR3 covers 14 residues. CDR3 in DNA: TGCGCCAGCAGCATTACAGGGTTGAACACTGAAGCTTTCTTT. This gives the protein CASSITGLNTEAFF.

The chain is built from TRBV19 and TRBJ1-4; D not certain. V lost 3 bases to trimming and J lost 6 bases, with 8 bases between them. Germline CDR1 LNHDA, CDR2 SQIVND (reference sequence). CDR3 length equals 13 residues. In DNA form, the CDR3 reads TGTGCCAGTAGTATTACGCGGCATGAAAAACTGTTTTTT. This gives the protein CASSITRHEKLFF.

The rearrangement links TRBV19 to TRBJ1-3, with a weak D call TRBD1 (5 bases). The CDR3 covers 14 residues. V was clipped by 7 bases and J by 0 bases, with 10 bases between them. Germline assignment: CDR1 LNHDA and CDR2 SQIVND (reference sequence). The CDR3 is CASKQVGSGNTIYF. The CDR3, as DNA: TGTGCCAGTAAACAGGTGGGCTCTGGAAACACCATATATTTT.

In its sample, this clone was seen a few times. The CDR3 region has the DNA TGTGCCAGCAGTAAGTTGGGACAGGGATTAGAGCAGTTCTTC. It yields the protein CASSKLGQGLEQFF. The genes are TRBV6-5 and TRBJ2-1; 9 nucleotides line up with TRBD1. This CDR3 is 14 amino acids long. Germline CDR1 is MNHEY and CDR2 is SVGAGI. After removal of 5 bases from V and 10 bases from J, the junction contained 9 bases not matched to a gene.

The gene calls are TRBV27 and TRBJ2-7; TRBD1 aligns across 10 bases. The CDR3 totals 15 residues. Germline V gene lookup returns CDR1 MNHEY and CDR2 SMNVEV (reference sequence). After removal of 6 bases from V and 2 bases from J, the junction contained 7 bases not matched to a gene. CDR3 amino acids: CASRPGQGKTYEQYF. The CDR3, as DNA: TGTGCCAGCAGACCGGGACAGGGGAAAACCTACGAGCAGTACTTC.

The V call is TRBV28, the J call TRBJ1-1; 8 positions match TRBD1. Germline CDR1 MDHEN, CDR2 SYDVKM. J was trimmed by 5 bases and V by 8 bases; bases with no gene match: 7. This CDR3 region has 13 residues. The CDR3 here is CASCRTGRTEAFF. As DNA, the CDR3 is TGTGCCAGCTGTCGGACAGGGCGAACTGAAGCTTTCTTT.

The chain couples TRBV2 to TRBJ1-5; D not certain. This CDR3 is built from 15 residues. Germline V CDR1 and CDR2: SNHLY, FYNNEI. V shed 2 bases and J shed 6 bases, with 14 bases lying between them. The CDR3 nucleotides are TGTGCCAGCAGTGAAAACATCGACAACCGTCAGCCCCAGCATTTT. It translates to CASSENIDNRQPQHF. The whole variable domain, remainder taken from reference TRBV2 and TRBJ1-5, is EPEVTQTPSHQVTQMGQEVILRCVPISNHLYFYWYRQILGQKVEFLVSFYNNEISEKSEIFDDQFSVERPDGSNFTLKIRSTKLEDSAMYFCASSENIDNRQPQHFGDGTRLSIL.